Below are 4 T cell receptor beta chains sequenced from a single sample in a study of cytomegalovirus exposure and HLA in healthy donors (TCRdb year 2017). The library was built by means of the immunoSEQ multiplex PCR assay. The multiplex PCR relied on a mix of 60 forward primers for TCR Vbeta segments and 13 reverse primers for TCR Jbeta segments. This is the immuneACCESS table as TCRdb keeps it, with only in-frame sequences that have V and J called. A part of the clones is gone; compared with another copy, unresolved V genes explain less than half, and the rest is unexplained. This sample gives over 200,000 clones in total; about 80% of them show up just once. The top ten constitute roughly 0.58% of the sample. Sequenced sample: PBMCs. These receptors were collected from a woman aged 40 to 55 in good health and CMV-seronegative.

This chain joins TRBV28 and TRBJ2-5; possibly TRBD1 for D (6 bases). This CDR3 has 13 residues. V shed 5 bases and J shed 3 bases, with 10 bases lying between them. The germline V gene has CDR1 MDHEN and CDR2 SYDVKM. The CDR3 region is CASSRTVEETQYF. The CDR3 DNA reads TGTGCCAGCAGTCGGACAGTTGAAGAGACCCAGTACTTC.

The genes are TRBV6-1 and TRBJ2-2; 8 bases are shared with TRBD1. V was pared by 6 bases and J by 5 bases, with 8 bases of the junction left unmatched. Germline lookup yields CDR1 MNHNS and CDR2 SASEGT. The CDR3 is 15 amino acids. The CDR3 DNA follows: TGTGCCAGCAGGATTTCCGGACAGGGAACCGGGGAGCTGTTTTTT. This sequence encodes CASRISGQGTGELFF.

The CDR3 reads CASSSRGKAGELFF. The CDR3 nucleotides read TGTGCCAGCAGCTCCAGGGGGAAGGCCGGGGAGCTGTTTTTT. The genes are TRBV9 and TRBJ2-2, with TRBD1 matching over 7 bases. The CDR3 has 14 amino acids. From germline, CDR1 is SGDLS and CDR2 YYNGEE. Unmatched junction bases numbered 6, after V lost 4 bases and J lost 6 bases.

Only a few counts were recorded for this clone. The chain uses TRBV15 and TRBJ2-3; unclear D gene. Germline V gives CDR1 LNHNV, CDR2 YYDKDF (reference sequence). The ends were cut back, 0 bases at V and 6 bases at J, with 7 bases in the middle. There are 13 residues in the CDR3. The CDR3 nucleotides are TGTGCCACCAGCAGAGATCTAACCGATACGCAGTATTTT. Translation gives CATSRDLTDTQYF.